Listed here is a single T cell receptor (beta chain). CDR1 is SGHRS, CDR2 YFSETQ, per germline. The CDR3 is made up of 18 amino acids. With 0 bases clipped from V and 1 base from J, the junction kept 7 bases outside the gene matches. The sample belongs to a study of cytomegalovirus exposure and HLA in healthy donors. The wider study: Out of roughly 200 million T cells, an earlier analysis found about 100 million unique TCR beta sequences in total.

Primers included in the PCR were 60 Vbeta and 13 Jbeta primers. The method was immunoSEQ multiplex PCR; TCRdb's version includes in-frame clones alone and lacks a portion of them. This table holds about 170,000 clones, approximately 71% found once. Material: PBMCs. The J gene is TRBJ1-6, the V gene TRBV5-1, with 7 bases identical to TRBD1. The receptor comes from a woman aged 18-30 years in good health and CMV-seropositive. CDR3 in DNA: TGCGCCAGCAGCTTGGGGACAAGGGGGCTGTCCTATAATTCACCCCTCCACTTT. Translating gives CASSLGTRGLSYNSPLHF.